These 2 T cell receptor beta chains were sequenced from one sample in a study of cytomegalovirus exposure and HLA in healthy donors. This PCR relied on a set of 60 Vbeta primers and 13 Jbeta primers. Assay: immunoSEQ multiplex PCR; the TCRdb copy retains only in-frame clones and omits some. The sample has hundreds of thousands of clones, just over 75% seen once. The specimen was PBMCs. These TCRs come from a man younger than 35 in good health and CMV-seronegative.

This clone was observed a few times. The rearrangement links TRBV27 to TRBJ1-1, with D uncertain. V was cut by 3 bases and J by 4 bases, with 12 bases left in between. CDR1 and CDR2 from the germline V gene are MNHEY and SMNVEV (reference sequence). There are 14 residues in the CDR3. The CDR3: CASSFYGRSTEAFF. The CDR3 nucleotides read TGTGCCAGCAGTTTCTATGGTAGGAGCACTGAAGCTTTCTTT.

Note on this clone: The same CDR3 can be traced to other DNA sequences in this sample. The CDR3 sequence: CAWSETGYEQYF. CDR3 in DNA: TGTGCCTGGAGTGAGACAGGCTACGAGCAGTACTTC. The V and J genes are TRBV30 and TRBJ2-7; D is perhaps TRBD1 (6 bases). This CDR3 comprises 12 residues. Germline V gene lookup returns CDR1 GTSNPN and CDR2 SVGIG (reference sequence). Trimming cost V 1 base and J 3 bases, with 7 bases left between them.